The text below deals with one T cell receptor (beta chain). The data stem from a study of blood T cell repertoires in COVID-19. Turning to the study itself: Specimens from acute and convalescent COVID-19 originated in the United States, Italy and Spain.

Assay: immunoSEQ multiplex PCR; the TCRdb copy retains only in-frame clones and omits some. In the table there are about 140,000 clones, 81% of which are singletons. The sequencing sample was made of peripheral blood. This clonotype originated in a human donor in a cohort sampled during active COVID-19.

CDR3 protein: CASSRGLAGNEQFF. CDR3 DNA: TGTGCCAGCAGCCGGGGACTAGCGGGCAATGAGCAGTTCTTC. The chain uses TRBV3-1 (or the pseudogene TRBV3-2) and TRBJ2-1, with 12 bases identical to TRBD2. CDR1 is LGHDT and CDR2 is YNNKEL in the germline V gene (reference sequence). V lost 4 bases, J lost 6 bases, and 1 base stayed unmatched. The CDR3 runs 14 residues.